The source of this TCR beta chain is a study of blood T cell repertoires in COVID-19. Study at large: Sources were T cells, B-cell-depleted T cells, or PBMCs; the material itself was cDNA or gDNA.

Seattle researchers signed up patients amid active infection and tracked them longitudinally. CDR1 MRHNA and CDR2 SNTAGT come from the germline V gene. Trimming removed 5 bases at V and 1 base at J, with 8 bases between. The CDR3 consists of 13 residues. The table came from immunoSEQ multiplex PCR; TCRdb's copy has only in-frame clones and leaves some out. The sample contains roughly 41,000 clones, about two thirds of which appear only once. This clonotype was obtained from a man between 65 and 85 years old with COVID-19, enrolled during active disease. This chain uses TRBV6-4 with TRBJ1-1; D is undetermined. The sample consisted of peripheral blood. CDR3 DNA: TGTGCCAGCAGTCTAGAGGAGAACACTGAAGCTTTCTTT. Protein product: CASSLEENTEAFF.